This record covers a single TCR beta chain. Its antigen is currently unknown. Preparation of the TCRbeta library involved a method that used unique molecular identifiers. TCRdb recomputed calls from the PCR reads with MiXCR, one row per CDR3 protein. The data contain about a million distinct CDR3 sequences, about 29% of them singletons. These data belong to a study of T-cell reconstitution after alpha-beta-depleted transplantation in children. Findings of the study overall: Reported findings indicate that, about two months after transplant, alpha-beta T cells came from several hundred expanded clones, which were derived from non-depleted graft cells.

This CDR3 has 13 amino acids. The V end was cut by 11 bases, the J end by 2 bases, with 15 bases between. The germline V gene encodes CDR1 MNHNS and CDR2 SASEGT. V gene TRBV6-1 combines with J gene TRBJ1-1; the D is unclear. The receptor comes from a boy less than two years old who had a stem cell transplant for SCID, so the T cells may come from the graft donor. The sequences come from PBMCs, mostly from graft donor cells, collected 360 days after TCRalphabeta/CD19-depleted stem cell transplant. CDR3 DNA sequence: TGTGCCTCCGTCTACAGTGAAAACACTGAAGCTTTCTTT. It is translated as CASVYSENTEAFF.